The clone carrying this T cell receptor (beta chain) appeared a single time. The antigen is unknown. There are 16 residues in the CDR3. V shed 5 bases, J shed 1 base, and the junction held 8 bases outside the gene matches. In germline, CDR1 is SEHNR, CDR2 FQNEAQ (reference sequence). This entry is derived from a study of T cell responses to AZD1222 COVID-19 vaccine. Across the whole study: Timing groups of about 4 and about 12 weeks for second doses were pooled.

Only in-frame clones appear in the TCRdb table, and some are missing; sequencing was by immunoSEQ multiplex PCR. The table lists around 100,000 clones, 80% to 95% of them singletons, with 1.5% to 2% in the top ten. Study-level findings and limits: Unmutated regions of variants are reportedly targeted by nearly half of spike-specific TCRs. Donors, mostly white British, included more females; clonal diversity was possibly underestimated. At 160-218 and 743-854, vaccine-associated CD4 TCRs were dominant, and they spanned spike.

V usage is TRBV7-9 and J usage is TRBJ2-1, with TRBD2 matching over 7 bases. This specimen was peripheral blood, taken on day 0 of AZD1222 vaccination. The receptor comes from an adult in good health. CDR3 residues: CASSPRGGSSYNEQFF. CDR3 bases: TGTGCCAGCAGCCCGAGAGGCGGGAGTTCCTACAATGAGCAGTTCTTC. The variable domain in full, with the rest retrieved from reference TRBV7-9 and TRBJ2-1, is DTGVSQNPRHKITKRGQNVTFRCDPISEHNRLYWYRQTLGQGPEFLTYFQNEAQLEKSRLLSDRFSAERPKGSFSTLEIQRTEQGDSAMYLCASSPRGGSSYNEQFFGPGTRLTVL.